One and the same sample provided the 31 T cell receptor beta chains below, sequenced in a study of CD8 T cells in ankylosing spondylitis. Whole-study findings and limits: Ankylosing spondylitis blood appeared to be characterized by a TCR beta motif of 7 to 9 highly homologous variants.

These TCRs' antigens remain unknown. TCRdb re-analysed the 5' RACE reads in MiXCR, keeping a single row per CDR3 protein. This table has some 330,000 distinct CDR3 sequences, roughly 8% appearing once. Specimen: blood, either unsorted or a sorted T cell fraction (not recorded which). Every receptor here comes from a male donor with ankylosing spondylitis.

This clonotype was seen ten or more times. V and J are TRBV29-1 and TRBJ1-3; 9 positions match TRBD1. CDR1 is SQVTM, CDR2 ANQGSEA, per germline. The length of the CDR3 is 13 residues. V lost 7 bases, J lost 4 bases, and 5 bases stayed unmatched. The CDR3 reads CSAGQGSGNTIYF. DNA of the CDR3: TGCAGCGCCGGACAGGGGTCGGGAAACACCATATATTTT.

This clonotype was counted between two and nine times. The chain joins TRBV12-3 or TRBV12-4 to TRBJ2-5, with a possible D match to TRBD1 (5 bases). Deletions cut 1 base from V and 2 bases from J, with 11 bases between. This CDR3 spans 15 amino acids. CDR3 residues: CASSLGGPGQETQYF. The CDR3 DNA is TGTGCCAGCAGTTTAGGGGGCCCCGGACAAGAGACCCAGTACTTC.

This chain connects TRBV6-5 to TRBJ2-5; no reliable D call. V lost 2 bases and J lost 4, with 11 bases in between. Germline V gene sequence: CDR1 MNHEY, CDR2 SVGAGI. The CDR3 spans 14 residues. Written as DNA, the CDR3 is TGTGCCAGCAGTTACGGGCAGGTCGGAGAGACCCAGTACTTC. Its protein product is CASSYGQVGETQYF.

This clonotype was seen a few times. The chain uses TRBV6-5 and TRBJ2-3, with TRBD2 matching 9 bases. The CDR3 contains 17 residues. V trimming: 4 bases; J trimming: 6 bases; junction bases outside the gene matches: 14. CDR1 and CDR2 (germline): MNHEY, SVGAGI. This CDR3 is CASSSQRLAEGGDTQYF. The CDR3 nucleotides are TGTGCCAGCAGTTCTCAGAGACTAGCGGAGGGGGGGGATACGCAGTATTTT.

This clonotype was observed a few times. The V call is TRBV24-1, the J call TRBJ2-7; weak D call: TRBD1 (6 bases). Germline V lookup: CDR1 KGHDR, CDR2 SFDVKD. The CDR3 is 14 amino acids. Trimming took 5 bases from V and 4 from J, leaving 14 bases between them. The CDR3 spells CATSGTGHLYEQYF. The DNA for the CDR3 is TGTGCCACCAGTGGAACGGGACACCTTTACGAGCAGTACTTC.

This clonotype was detected ten times or more. This chain connects TRBV29-1 to TRBJ2-7; 9 bases line up with TRBD1. CDR1 is SQVTM and CDR2 is ANQGSEA in the germline V gene. V shed 4 bases, J shed 2 bases, and the junction held 6 bases outside the gene matches. This CDR3 has 14 residues. The CDR3 region has the DNA TGCAGCGTTGGGGGCGGACAGGGGACCTACGAGCAGTACTTC. It specifies CSVGGGQGTYEQYF.

The chain links TRBV29-1 to TRBJ2-5, with D tentatively TRBD1 (6 bases). Trimming stripped 8 bases from V and 2 bases from J, with 15 bases between. Germline CDR1 and CDR2: SQVTM and ANQGSEA. This CDR3 spans 13 amino acids. CDR3 sequence: CSFFRTVQETQYF. The CDR3 nucleotides are TGCAGCTTTTTCCGGACAGTTCAAGAGACCCAGTACTTC.

The CDR3 reads CASSPRPGLRDNEQFF. As DNA, the CDR3 is TGTGCCAGCAGCCCCCGACCCGGGCTCCGAGACAATGAGCAGTTCTTC. The V gene is TRBV11-3, the J gene TRBJ2-1; D unclear. From germline, CDR1 is SGHNT and CDR2 YENEEA. The CDR3 extends over 16 amino acids. V gave up 5 bases and J gave up 5 bases, with 19 bases separating them. The variable domain in full, completed from reference TRBV11-3 and TRBJ2-1, reads EAGVVQSPRYKIIEKKQPVAFWCNPISGHNTLYWYLQNLGQGPELLIRYENEEAVDDSQLPKDRFSAERLKGVDSTLKIQPAELGDSAVYLCASSPRPGLRDNEQFFGPGTRLTVL.

This clonotype was seen a few times. The rearrangement uses TRBV20-1 and TRBJ2-1; 12 bases are shared with TRBD2. V trimming: 4 bases; J trimming: 2 bases; junction bases outside the gene matches: 3. From germline, CDR1 is DFQATT and CDR2 SNEGSKA (reference sequence). The CDR3 loop spans 15 amino acids. The CDR3 protein is CSATRLAGAYNEQFF. The CDR3 DNA reads as TGCAGTGCTACCCGACTAGCGGGAGCCTACAATGAGCAGTTCTTC.

J is TRBJ1-3 and V is TRBV20-1; D not certain. Germline values: CDR1 DFQATT, CDR2 SNEGSKA (reference sequence). Trimming stripped 5 bases from V and 3 bases from J, with 29 bases between. CDR3 length equals 19 residues. For the CDR3, the DNA is TGCAGTGCTGGACTAGGTGGAAGCCCGACCCGACAATTTGGAAACACCATATATTTT. Protein product: CSAGLGGSPTRQFGNTIYF.

In this sample, this clonotype turned up a few times. V usage is TRBV18 and J usage is TRBJ2-7; 7 bases fit TRBD1. The length of the CDR3 is 16 residues. Germline values: CDR1 KGHSH, CDR2 LQKENI. The J segment lost 3 bases and the V segment lost 5 bases, leaving 13 bases of the junction unmatched. CDR3 in amino acids: CASSGLRDSIGYEQYF. CDR3 coding DNA: TGTGCCAGCTCAGGTCTCCGGGACAGCATAGGCTACGAGCAGTACTTC.

The CDR3 loop is CATSDLGGRVPDTQYF. The CDR3 DNA sequence: TGTGCCACCAGTGATTTAGGAGGGAGAGTCCCAGATACGCAGTATTTT. The rearrangement joins TRBV24-1 to TRBJ2-3; D is perhaps TRBD2 (6 bases). V was clipped by 1 base and J by 4 bases, with 14 bases between them. The germline CDR1 and CDR2 sequences are KGHDR and SFDVKD. There are 16 residues in the CDR3.

This clonotype was observed a handful of times. J is TRBJ2-7 and V is TRBV15; D might be TRBD1 or TRBD2, each matching 5 bases. Trimming took 3 bases from V and 0 from J, leaving 12 bases between them. CDR1 LNHNV and CDR2 YYDKDF come from the germline V gene (reference sequence). The CDR3 extends over 15 amino acids. CDR3 nucleotides: TGTGCCACCAGCAGGGGACGGAGCAGCTCCTACGAGCAGTACTTC. It is translated as CATSRGRSSSYEQYF. Drawing the rest from reference TRBV15 and TRBJ2-7, the complete variable domain is DAMVIQNPRYQVTQFGKPVTLSCSQTLNHNVMYWYQQKSSQAPKLLFHYYDKDFNNEADTPDNFQSRRPNTSFCFLDIRSPGLGDTAMYLCATSRGRSSSYEQYFGPGTRLTVT.

The V call is TRBV27, the J call TRBJ2-7, with 11 bases fitting TRBD2. The CDR3 sequence is 19 residues long. With 8 bases clipped from V and 1 base from J, the junction kept 19 bases outside the gene matches. The germline V gene encodes CDR1 MNHEY and CDR2 SMNVEV (reference sequence). The CDR3 DNA is TGTGCCAGCTACGGGGTCCCTCATAGCGGGAGGGCCGTTTCCTACGAGCAGTACTTC. This sequence encodes CASYGVPHSGRAVSYEQYF.

This clonotype came up a few times. The chain is built from TRBV27 and TRBJ2-7, with a possible D match to TRBD2 (5 bases). V gave up 5 bases and J gave up 5 bases, with 16 bases separating them. Germline lookup yields CDR1 MNHEY and CDR2 SMNVEV (reference sequence). This CDR3 comprises 14 residues. DNA for the CDR3: TGTGCCAGCAGTCCCACCCTTGAGGGCCACGAGCAGTACTTC. This translates into CASSPTLEGHEQYF.

Ten or more counts support this clonotype. The J gene is TRBJ1-5, the V gene TRBV6-2 or TRBV6-3; D is unclear. The CDR3 spans 14 residues. Per the germline V gene, CDR1 is MNHEY and CDR2 is SVGEGT. Trimming removed 2 bases at V and 0 bases at J, with 5 bases between. In nucleotides, the CDR3 is TGTGCCAGCAGTTACGGGGATAGCAATCAGCCCCAGCATTTT. This gives the protein CASSYGDSNQPQHF.

This clonotype has a count of ten or more. CDR3 sequence reads: CASSLGGTGSQPQHF. In DNA form, the CDR3 reads TGTGCCAGCAGCTTAGGGGGGACAGGATCTCAGCCCCAGCATTTT. This chain links TRBV7-2 with TRBJ1-5, with TRBD1 identical over 8 bases. The junction had 5 bases not matched to a gene; V was cut back by 1 base and J by 6 bases. The V gene's germline CDR1 is SGHTA and CDR2 FQGNSA. This CDR3 region has 15 residues.

The rearrangement links TRBV24-1 to TRBJ2-2, with 9 nucleotides matching TRBD1. This CDR3 contains 16 residues. Germline V gene lookup returns CDR1 KGHDR and CDR2 SFDVKD. J was trimmed by 5 bases and V by 4 bases; bases with no gene match: 7. This CDR3 is CATSDPGQGLTGELFF. Written as DNA, the CDR3 is TGTGCCACCAGTGACCCGGGACAGGGATTGACCGGGGAGCTGTTTTTT.

This clonotype was detected a few times. The J gene is TRBJ2-1, the V gene TRBV7-3; 12 bases match TRBD2. The junction had 6 bases not matched to a gene; V was cut back by 5 bases and J by 1 base. Germline loops: CDR1 SGHTA, CDR2 FQGTGA. The CDR3 consists of 17 residues. The CDR3: CASSPTSGSYSYNEQFF. CDR3 nucleotides: TGTGCCAGCAGCCCGACTAGCGGGAGTTATTCCTACAATGAGCAGTTCTTC. Full variable domain (remainder filled in from reference TRBV7-3 and TRBJ2-1): GAGVSQTPSNKVTEKGKYVELRCDPISGHTALYWYRQSLGQGPEFLIYFQGTGAADDSGLPNDRFFAVRPEGSVSTLKIQRTERGDSAVYLCASSPTSGSYSYNEQFFGPGTRLTVL.

This clonotype came up a few times. J is TRBJ2-7 and V is TRBV7-9, with a possible D match to TRBD2 (7 bases). Germline CDR1 and CDR2: SEHNR and FQNEAQ (reference sequence). The V and J ends lost 5 bases and 2 bases respectively, with 16 bases between them. The CDR3 contains 15 residues. The CDR3, as DNA: TGTGCCAGCAGCCCGTTCCCGGGGGGCGCCTACGAGCAGTACTTC. Translation gives CASSPFPGGAYEQYF.

This clonotype is a singleton in its sample. The rearrangement joins TRBV28 to TRBJ2-7; 7 nucleotides agree with TRBD1. Germline V gene data show CDR1 as MDHEN and CDR2 as SYDVKM. J was trimmed by 0 bases and V by 6 bases; bases with no gene match: 17. The CDR3 is made up of 18 amino acids. CDR3 coding DNA: TGTGCCAGCAGCCCCGGGGACAGCGTTATCCCAAGCTCCTACGAGCAGTACTTC. It is translated as CASSPGDSVIPSSYEQYF.

This clonotype came up many times. CDR3 loop: CASSPRLGLAFDNEQFF. CDR3 sequence (DNA): TGTGCCAGCAGCCCGAGACTTGGTCTAGCGTTCGACAATGAGCAGTTCTTC. The rearrangement uses TRBV7-2 and TRBJ2-1, with D perhaps TRBD2 (6 bases). With 5 bases removed from V and 5 bases from J, the gap between germline ends came to 22 bases. The germline CDR1 and CDR2 sequences are SGHTA and FQGNSA. This CDR3 is 17 amino acids long.

This clonotype was seen a handful of times. The chain carries TRBV5-1 and TRBJ2-7, with D perhaps given as TRBD1 or TRBD2 (6 bases each). The CDR3 is 15 amino acids. V was cut by 4 bases and J by 0 bases, with 14 bases left in between. From germline, CDR1 is SGHRS and CDR2 YFSETQ. The CDR3 DNA reads as TGCGCCAGCAGCCCTCGGGGGCCATTCTCCTACGAGCAGTACTTC. Encoded protein: CASSPRGPFSYEQYF. Full variable domain (remainder filled in from reference TRBV5-1 and TRBJ2-7): KAGVTQTPRYLIKTRGQQVTLSCSPISGHRSVSWYQQTPGQGLQFLFEYFSETQRNKGNFPGRFSGRQFSNSRSEMNVSTLELGDSALYLCASSPRGPFSYEQYFGPGTRLTVT.

This clonotype was seen only a few times. V is TRBV7-2 and J is TRBJ1-2, with a weak D call TRBD1 (5 bases). V lost 4 bases, J lost 7 bases, and 16 bases lay in between. Germline CDR1 SGHTA, CDR2 FQGNSA. CDR3 length: 14 residues. The CDR3 coding sequence is TGTGCCAGCAGCTCGGCAAGAGTAGGGGTTGGCTACACCTTC. As protein: CASSSARVGVGYTF.

In this sample, this clonotype turned up many times. The chain joins TRBV6-2 or TRBV6-3 to TRBJ2-1; no clear D gene. The CDR3 runs to 15 residues. Trimming removed 0 bases from V and 7 bases from J, with 13 bases in between. Germline values: CDR1 MNHEY, CDR2 SVGEGT. CDR3 bases: TGTGCCAGCAGTTACTCCACAGTGCTGCCGAATGAGCAGTTCTTC. Protein: CASSYSTVLPNEQFF.

The chain combines TRBV30 with TRBJ1-5, with no clear D. Trimming removed 0 bases at V and 2 bases at J, with 11 bases between. This CDR3 has 15 amino acids. The V gene's germline CDR1 is GTSNPN and CDR2 SVGIG (reference sequence). CDR3 coding DNA: TGTGCCTGGAGTGTGTTAGAGGCGGGCAATCAGCCCCAGCATTTT. Its protein product is CAWSVLEAGNQPQHF.

The CDR3, as DNA: TGTGCCAGCAGCTTAGGTGTGACAGACACAGATACGCAGTATTTT. Translating it yields CASSLGVTDTDTQYF. The chain has TRBV11-2 and TRBJ2-3; D is possibly TRBD1 (5 bases). The CDR3 spans 15 residues. Per germline, CDR1 SGHAT and CDR2 FQNNGV. V was cut by 1 base and J by 2 bases, with 10 bases left in between.

The chain has TRBV20-1 and TRBJ1-2; D ambiguous. V lost 6 bases and J lost 5, with 10 bases in between. The CDR3 contains 11 residues. Germline V gene sequence: CDR1 DFQATT, CDR2 SNEGSKA (reference sequence). The CDR3 DNA is TGCAGTGCACCAGAAGATTATGGCTACACCTTC. As protein: CSAPEDYGYTF.

The genes are TRBV12-3 or TRBV12-4 and TRBJ2-7; 10 bases agree with TRBD2. Trimming at V came to 5 bases and at J to 5 bases, leaving 15 bases not matched to a gene. The CDR3 contains 17 residues. CDR3 nucleotide sequence: TGTGCCAGCAGTCCTAGTCCCCTAGCGGGAGTACTCAACGAGCAGTACTTC. The encoded protein is CASSPSPLAGVLNEQYF.

The V call is TRBV4-2, the J call TRBJ2-3, with 10 bases identical to TRBD2. With V trimmed by 1 base and J by 5 bases, 6 bases remained unmatched. CDR1 and CDR2 (germline): LGHNA, YNFKEQ. The CDR3 spans 16 residues. CDR3 nucleotide sequence: TGTGCCAGCAGCCAAGCAGCGGGAGGGCCACAAGATACGCAGTATTTT. Amino acid sequence: CASSQAAGGPQDTQYF.

The chain has TRBV7-9 and TRBJ1-2; no definite D call. The germline V gene encodes CDR1 SEHNR and CDR2 FQNEAQ (reference sequence). CDR3 length equals 15 residues. V gave up 1 base and J gave up 4 bases, with 13 bases separating them. DNA for the CDR3: TGTGCCAGCAGCTTAGTAGCCAAGCCGAGCTATGGCTACACCTTC. This sequence encodes CASSLVAKPSYGYTF.